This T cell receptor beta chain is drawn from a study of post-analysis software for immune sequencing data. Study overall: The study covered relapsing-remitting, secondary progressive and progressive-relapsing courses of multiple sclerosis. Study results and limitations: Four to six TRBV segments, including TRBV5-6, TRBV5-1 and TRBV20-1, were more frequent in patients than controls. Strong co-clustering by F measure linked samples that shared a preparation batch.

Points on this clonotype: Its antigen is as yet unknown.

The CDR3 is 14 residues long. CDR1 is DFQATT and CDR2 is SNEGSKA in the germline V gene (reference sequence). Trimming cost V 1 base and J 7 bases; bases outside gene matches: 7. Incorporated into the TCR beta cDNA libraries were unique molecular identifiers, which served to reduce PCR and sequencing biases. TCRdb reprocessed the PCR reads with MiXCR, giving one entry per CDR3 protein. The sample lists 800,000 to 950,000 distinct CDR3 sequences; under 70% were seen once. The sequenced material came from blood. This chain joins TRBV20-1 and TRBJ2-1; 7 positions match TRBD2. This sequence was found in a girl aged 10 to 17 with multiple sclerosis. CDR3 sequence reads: CSARVGAGGNEQFF. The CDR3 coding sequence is TGCAGTGCTAGAGTCGGGGCCGGGGGGAATGAGCAGTTCTTC.